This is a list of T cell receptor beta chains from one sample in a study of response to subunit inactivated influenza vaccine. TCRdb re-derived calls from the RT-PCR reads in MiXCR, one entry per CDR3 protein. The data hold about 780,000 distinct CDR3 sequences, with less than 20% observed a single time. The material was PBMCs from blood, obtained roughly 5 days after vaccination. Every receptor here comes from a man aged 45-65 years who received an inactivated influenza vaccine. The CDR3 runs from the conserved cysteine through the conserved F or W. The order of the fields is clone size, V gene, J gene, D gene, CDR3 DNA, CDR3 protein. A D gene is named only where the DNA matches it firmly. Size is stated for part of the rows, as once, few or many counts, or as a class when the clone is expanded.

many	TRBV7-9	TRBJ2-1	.	TGTGCCAGCAGCTTATTTTTCGAGCAGTTCTTC	CASSLFFEQFF
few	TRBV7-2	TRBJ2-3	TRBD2	TGTGCCAGCAGCCGGAGACTAGCGGGAGGGCCTGATACGCAGTATTTT	CASSRRLAGGPDTQYF
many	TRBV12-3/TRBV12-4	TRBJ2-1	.	TGTGCCAGCAGTCCCGGACAGAATGAGCAGTTCTTC	CASSPGQNEQFF
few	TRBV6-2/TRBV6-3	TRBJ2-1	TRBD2	TGTGCCAGCAGAACTCCGGGAGGAGCAAACAATGAGCAGTTCTTC	CASRTPGGANNEQFF
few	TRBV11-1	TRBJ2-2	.	TGTGCCAGCAGACGCATAACCGGGACCCCTCCGACCTACACCGGGGAGCTGTTTTTT	CASRRITGTPPTYTGELFF
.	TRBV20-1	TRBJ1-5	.	TGCAGTGCTAGGATCGGGGCTAGCAATCAGCCCCAGCATTTT	CSARIGASNQPQHF
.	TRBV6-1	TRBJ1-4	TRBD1	TGTGCCAGCAGTGGGAGACAGGGTAATGAAAAACTGTTTTTT	CASSGRQGNEKLFF
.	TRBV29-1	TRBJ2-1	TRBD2	TGCAGCGTCCAGGGGACTAGCGGGAGTGGCCCTTCCTACAATGAGCAGTTCTTC	CSVQGTSGSGPSYNEQFF
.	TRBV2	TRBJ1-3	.	TGTGCCAGCAGTTCCCCGGGGGCTGGAAACACCATATATTTT	CASSSPGAGNTIYF
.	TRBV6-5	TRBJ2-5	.	TGTGCCAGCAGGTACAGGCACTTTGAGACCCAGTACTTC	CASRYRHFETQYF
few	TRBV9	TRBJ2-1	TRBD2	TGTGCCAGCAGACCCGGGACTAGCGCGAATGAGCAGTTCTTC	CASRPGTSANEQFF
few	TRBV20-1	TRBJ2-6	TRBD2	TGCAGTGCTAGAACCCCGCGAGGACTAGCGGGGACTGGGGCCAACGTCCTGACTTTC	CSARTPRGLAGTGANVLTF
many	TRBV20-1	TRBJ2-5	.	TGCAGTGCTAGAGATAGGGAGACCCAGTACTTC	CSARDRETQYF
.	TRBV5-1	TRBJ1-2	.	TGCGCCAGCAGCTTGGAAGTGTGGGGAGATGGCTACACCTTC	CASSLEVWGDGYTF
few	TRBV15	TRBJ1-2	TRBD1	TGTGCCACCAGCGGCGGAGGGACAGGGGAACTCCGCCATGGCTACACCTTC	CATSGGGTGELRHGYTF
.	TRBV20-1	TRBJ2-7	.	TGCAGTGCGACGACGGGGGGCCCCAACGAGCAGTACTTC	CSATTGGPNEQYF
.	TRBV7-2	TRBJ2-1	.	TGTGCCAGCAGCTCGCGAGAAAGCTCCTACAATGAGCAGTTCTTC	CASSSRESSYNEQFF
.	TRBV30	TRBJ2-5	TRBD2	TGTGCCTGGACCCTCTCGCGGGGGGTTCAAGAGACCCAGTACTTC	CAWTLSRGVQETQYF
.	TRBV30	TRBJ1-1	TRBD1	TGTGCCTGGAGGGGACAGGCACTTGAAGCTTTCTTT	CAWRGQALEAFF
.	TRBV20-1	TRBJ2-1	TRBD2	TGCAGTGCTAGAGAACCGACTAGCAGGGAGTTCTTC	CSAREPTSREFF
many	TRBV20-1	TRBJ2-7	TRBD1	TGCAGTGCTAGAGGTCAACCGGGACAGGGGAGGACCTACGAGCAGTACTTC	CSARGQPGQGRTYEQYF
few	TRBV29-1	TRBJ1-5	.	TGCAGCGTTGGACCGGGGATCAATCAGCCCCAGCATTTT	CSVGPGINQPQHF
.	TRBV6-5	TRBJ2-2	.	TGTGCCAGCGTCAACGCATATGGGGAGCTGTTTTTT	CASVNAYGELFF
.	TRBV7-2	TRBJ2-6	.	TGTGCCAGCAGTCCTTACAGACAAAGGGCCAACGTCCTGACTTTC	CASSPYRQRANVLTF
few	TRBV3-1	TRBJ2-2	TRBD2	TGTGCCAGCACCCAGGGCGTCGGGAGGACCGGGGAGCTGTTTTTT	CASTQGVGRTGELFF
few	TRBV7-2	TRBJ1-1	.	TGTGCCAGCAACCTAGATAGGGGGGGGAAAGCTTTCTTT	CASNLDRGGKAFF
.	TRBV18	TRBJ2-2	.	TGTGCCAGCTCACCGTACAGCCCCGCGAACACCGGGGAGCTGTTTTTT	CASSPYSPANTGELFF
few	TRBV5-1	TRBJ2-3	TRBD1	TGCGCCAGCAGCTCACAGGGGGTGGGCACAGATACGCAGTATTTT	CASSSQGVGTDTQYF
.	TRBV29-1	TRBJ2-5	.	TGCAGCGCCGGGTGGGGGACCGCACAAGAGACCCAGTACTTC	CSAGWGTAQETQYF
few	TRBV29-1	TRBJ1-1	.	TGCAGCGTTGCTCGGGGTGGCACTGAAGCTTTCTTT	CSVARGGTEAFF
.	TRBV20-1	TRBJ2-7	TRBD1	TGCAGTGCCGTTACCCCCGGGACAGGGTCCTACGAGCAGTACTTC	CSAVTPGTGSYEQYF
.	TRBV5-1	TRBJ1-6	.	TGCGCCAGCAGCTGGACAGATGGGAGTTCACCCCTCCACTTT	CASSWTDGSSPLHF
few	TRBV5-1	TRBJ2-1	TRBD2	TGCGCCAGCAGTTATACACCGGTCGGGACTAGCGGAGCTTCCTCCTACAATGAGCAGTTCTTC	CASSYTPVGTSGASSYNEQFF
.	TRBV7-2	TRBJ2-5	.	TGTGCCAGCAGCTTAGTGTCGGGGGAACAAGAGACCCAGTACTTC	CASSLVSGEQETQYF
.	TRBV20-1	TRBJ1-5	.	TGCAGCGCAACCATAGGGATAGGGCAGCCCCAGCATTTT	CSATIGIGQPQHF
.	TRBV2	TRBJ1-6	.	TGTGCCAGCGCATCGACAGTAGGCGGTTCACCCCTCCACTTT	CASASTVGGSPLHF
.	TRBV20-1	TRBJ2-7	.	TGCAGTGCTAGAGATCTCAGGGCTAGCGCAAACTACGAGCAGTACTTC	CSARDLRASANYEQYF
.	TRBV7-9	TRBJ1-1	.	TGTGCCAGCAGCTTAGCGCTCATCATGAACACTGAAGCTTTCTTT	CASSLALIMNTEAFF
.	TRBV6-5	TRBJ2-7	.	TGTGCCAGCAGACCCATAGGAGGCGAGCAGTACTTC	CASRPIGGEQYF
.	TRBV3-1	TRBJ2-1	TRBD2	TGTGCCAGCAGCCAAGAAAGACTAGCGGGACACAATGAGCAGTTCTTC	CASSQERLAGHNEQFF
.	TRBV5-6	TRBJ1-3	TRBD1	TGTGCCAGCAGCTTACGGACAGGGGGAAACACCATATATTTT	CASSLRTGGNTIYF
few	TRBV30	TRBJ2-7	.	TGTGCCTGGAGTATCCGCAGGTCCGCCGAGCAGTACTTC	CAWSIRRSAEQYF
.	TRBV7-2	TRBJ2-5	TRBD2	TGTGCCAGCAGCTTTTGGGGGAGGGCCGCTGGAGAGACCCAGTACTTC	CASSFWGRAAGETQYF
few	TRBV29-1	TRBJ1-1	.	TGCAGCGGAGGCCAGGGGTCGGGGACTGAAGCTTTCTTT	CSGGQGSGTEAFF
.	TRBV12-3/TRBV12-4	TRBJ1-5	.	TGTGCCAGCAGTTTTAGCCAAGGCCCAAATCAGCCCCAGCATTTT	CASSFSQGPNQPQHF
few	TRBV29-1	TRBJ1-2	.	TGCAGCGTTGACTACAGGACGGAGGGGTGGCTAGGCTATGGCTACACCTTC	CSVDYRTEGWLGYGYTF
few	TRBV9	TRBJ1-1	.	TGTGCCAGCAGCGCAAGGGACGGTGAAGCTTTCTTT	CASSARDGEAFF
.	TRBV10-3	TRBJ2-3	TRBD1	TGTGCCATCAGTAGGGACAGGGGGACAGATACGCAGTATTTT	CAISRDRGTDTQYF
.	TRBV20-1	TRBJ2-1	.	TGCAGTGCTAGACGGTCGCCCAATGAGCAGTTCTTC	CSARRSPNEQFF
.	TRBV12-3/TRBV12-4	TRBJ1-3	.	TGTGCCAGTGACAGCTCTTCGGGAAACACCATATATTTT	CASDSSSGNTIYF
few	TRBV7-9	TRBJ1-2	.	TGTGCCAGCAGCTTAGAGACTTATTCAGGCGATGGCTACACCTTC	CASSLETYSGDGYTF
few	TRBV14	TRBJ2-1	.	TGTGCCAGCAGCCAAGGACCTCTAAGCTCCTACAATGAGCAGTTCTTC	CASSQGPLSSYNEQFF
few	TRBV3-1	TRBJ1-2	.	TGTGCCAGCAGCCCCACCCCAACAGGGAACTATGGCTACACCTTC	CASSPTPTGNYGYTF
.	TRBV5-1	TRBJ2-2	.	TGCGCCAGCAGCTTGAGTCAGGGTGGGACCGGGGAGCTGTTTTTT	CASSLSQGGTGELFF